Listed here are 20 T cell receptor beta chains from one sample, sequenced in a study of blood T cell repertoires in COVID-19 (dated by TCRdb to about 2020). The library was produced with the immunoSEQ multiplex PCR assay. In its TCRdb copy, this immuneACCESS table keeps in-frame sequences only and misses some clones. Where compared with another copy, unresolved V genes explain less than half of these, and the others have no known cause. This sample is represented by some 530,000 clones; about nine tenths of them were singletons. The ten top clones hold around 7.9% of the sample. The sample was PBMCs or T cells enriched from blood (not recorded which). These TCRs come from a woman aged 55-75 years who had recovered from COVID-19.

This clone has only one observation. The V and J genes are TRBV12-3 or TRBV12-4 and TRBJ2-3; weak D call: TRBD2 (6 bases). The germline V and J ends were trimmed by 6 bases and 5 bases, with 6 bases remaining between them. The CDR3 runs 11 residues. This CDR3 is CASRRGDTQYF. CDR3 DNA sequence: TGTGCCAGCAGGCGGGGAGATACGCAGTATTTT.

The rearrangement uses TRBV19 and TRBJ1-4; D ambiguous. The CDR3 spans 14 residues. Germline V gene data show CDR1 as LNHDA and CDR2 as SQIVND (reference sequence). Trimming cost V 3 bases and J 3 bases, with 8 bases left between them. The CDR3 region is CASSISSANEKLFF. In DNA form, the CDR3 reads TGTGCCAGTAGTATTAGCAGTGCTAATGAAAAACTGTTTTTT.

V is TRBV5-1 and J is TRBJ2-1; the match to TRBD1 covers 8 bases. The CDR3 length is 19 residues. The V segment lost 4 bases and the J segment 1 base; nucleotides outside the gene matches: 16. In germline, CDR1 is SGHRS, CDR2 YFSETQ. As DNA, the CDR3 is TGCGCCAGCAGCAAGGGACAGGCACTACTATTGAAATCCTACAATGAGCAGTTCTTC. Protein product: CASSKGQALLLKSYNEQFF.

Concerning this clone: The germline gene is not matched at one end of the junction; a read error may be the cause. J is TRBJ2-5 and V is TRBV5-1, with TRBD2 identical over 7 bases. Germline values: CDR1 SGHRS, CDR2 YFSETQ. The length of the CDR3 is 16 residues. CDR3 region: CASSLDGRGAQGTQYF. The CDR3 bases are TGCGCCAGCAGCTTGGATGGGAGGGGCGCCCAAGGGACCCAGTACTTC.

This chain joins TRBV28 and TRBJ1-1, with 9 bases that match TRBD1. CDR3 length: 13 amino acids. The junction had 7 bases not matched to a gene; V was cut back by 6 bases and J by 8 bases. Germline-derived CDR1 and CDR2 are MDHEN and SYDVKM. The CDR3: CASRRTGALEAFF. The CDR3 nucleotides read TGTGCCAGCAGACGGACAGGGGCATTGGAAGCTTTCTTT.

The chain has TRBV7-2 and TRBJ1-4; 10 bases map to TRBD1. Germline loops: CDR1 SGHTA, CDR2 FQGNSA. CDR3 length: 15 amino acids. Losses at the gene ends were 4 bases for V and 8 bases for J; bases not matched to a gene: 7. The DNA for the CDR3 is TGTGCCAGCAGCTCCGGACAGGGGGTTTGGGAAAAACTGTTTTTT. This gives the protein CASSSGQGVWEKLFF.

Only a few counts were recorded for this clone. The chain combines TRBV3-1 (or the pseudogene TRBV3-2) with TRBJ2-7; perhaps TRBD1 as D (6 bases). In germline, CDR1 is LGHDT, CDR2 YNNKEL (reference sequence). The CDR3 runs to 14 residues. V shed 1 base and J shed 2 bases, with 9 bases lying between them. The CDR3: CASSQGAGAYEQYF. The CDR3 coding sequence is TGTGCCAGCAGCCAAGGAGCAGGGGCCTACGAGCAGTACTTC.

The genes are TRBV4-1 and TRBJ2-1, with 7 positions matching TRBD1. The CDR3 loop spans 15 amino acids. Trimming cost V 4 bases and J 8 bases; bases outside gene matches: 11. Germline loops: CDR1 MGHRA, CDR2 YSYEKL. The CDR3 protein is CASSPQGSPLDEQFF. CDR3 coding DNA: TGCGCCAGCAGCCCACAGGGGTCACCTCTCGATGAGCAGTTCTTC.

The chain has TRBV5-1 and TRBJ2-3, with 10 bases aligning to TRBD2. Germline CDR1 reads SGHRS; CDR2 reads YFSETQ. J gave up 4 bases and V 3 bases, and 8 bases lay outside the gene matches. This CDR3 spans 16 amino acids. The CDR3 here is CASSYKAGGPADTQYF. The CDR3 nucleotides read TGCGCCAGCAGCTATAAAGCGGGGGGGCCGGCAGATACGCAGTATTTT.

CDR3 DNA: TGCAGCGTTGGCGACAGCTACGAGCAGTACTTC. Translation gives CSVGDSYEQYF. The chain uses TRBV29-1 and TRBJ2-7, with a possible D match to TRBD1 (5 bases). CDR1 SQVTM and CDR2 ANQGSEA come from the germline V gene. V was pared by 4 bases and J by 3 bases, with 7 bases between. CDR3 length equals 11 residues.

The rearrangement uses TRBV15 and TRBJ2-1; 10 positions match TRBD1. From germline, CDR1 is LNHNV and CDR2 YYDKDF (reference sequence). This CDR3 comprises 16 residues. The V gene end was trimmed by 0 bases and the J gene end by 5 bases; junction bases not matched to a gene: 4. The CDR3 sequence: CATSRERDRGNNEQFF. The CDR3 nucleotides are TGTGCCACCAGCAGAGAGAGGGACAGGGGAAACAATGAGCAGTTCTTC.

This chain joins TRBV6-1 and TRBJ2-7, with D possibly TRBD2 on 6 matching bases. V lost 2 bases and J 6 bases, leaving 20 bases between the germline ends. CDR3 size: 16 residues. CDR1 is MNHNS, CDR2 SASEGT, per germline. CDR3 sequence reads: CASSEFSGLRFGEQYF. CDR3 in DNA: TGTGCCAGCAGTGAATTCTCGGGACTGAGGTTCGGCGAGCAGTACTTC.

V and J are TRBV12-3 or TRBV12-4 and TRBJ2-7, with 7 bases fitting TRBD1. V was pared by 3 bases and J by 7 bases, with 3 bases of the junction left unmatched. This CDR3 spans 12 amino acids. DNA for the CDR3: TGTGCCAGCAGTTTTCCAGGGGGTGAGCAGTACGTC. Protein product: CASSFPGGEQYV.

The chain links TRBV12-5 to TRBJ2-2, with D possibly TRBD2 on 7 matching bases. The CDR3 has 15 residues. Germline CDR1 LGHNT, CDR2 FRNRAP. With 2 bases removed from V and 4 bases from J, the gap between germline ends came to 11 bases. In nucleotides, the CDR3 is TGTGCTAGTGGTTTGAGGGGGGGGCGCACCGGGGAGCTGTTTTTT. Protein: CASGLRGGRTGELFF.

CDR3 protein: CASSGRNSRTTPSTDTQYF. The CDR3 nucleotides are TGTGCCAGCAGTGGCCGAAATTCTAGGACAACCCCTAGCACAGATACGCAGTATTTT. The rearrangement uses TRBV6-4 and TRBJ2-3; tentative D call: TRBD1 (5 bases). This CDR3 is built from 19 residues. Trimming pared 4 bases from V and 0 bases from J, leaving 23 bases between. Germline assignment: CDR1 MRHNA and CDR2 SNTAGT.

The CDR3 region is CASSQGRGIGAGELFF. The CDR3, as DNA: TGCGCCAGCAGCCAAGGAAGGGGGATCGGGGCCGGGGAGCTGTTTTTT. The chain combines TRBV4-1 with TRBJ2-2; D perhaps matches TRBD1 (6 bases). Trimming removed 1 base from V and 6 bases from J, with 15 bases in between. Germline values: CDR1 MGHRA, CDR2 YSYEKL. The CDR3 runs 16 residues.

This rearrangement joins TRBV5-1 to TRBJ1-1; a weak D match, TRBD1 (6 bases). V was cut by 0 bases and J by 6 bases, with 12 bases left in between. Germline-derived CDR1 and CDR2 are SGHRS and YFSETQ. The CDR3 totals 14 residues. In DNA form, the CDR3 reads TGCGCCAGCAGCTTGGATGCAGGGGAGTCTGAAGCTTTCTTT. Translating gives CASSLDAGESEAFF.

The table lists this clone with a few counts. In the same sample, other DNA sequences code for this CDR3. The gene calls are TRBV3-1 (or the pseudogene TRBV3-2) and TRBJ1-1; D is uncertain. The CDR3 is made up of 14 amino acids. In germline, CDR1 is LGHDT, CDR2 YNNKEL (reference sequence). Trimming stripped 3 bases from V and 1 base from J, with 9 bases between. The CDR3 region has the DNA TGTGCCAGCAGCCAGGGCGGGTCGAACACTGAAGCTTTCTTT. Translated, it gives CASSQGGSNTEAFF.

The J gene is TRBJ2-1, the V gene TRBV2; 9 bases are a match to TRBD2. CDR1 and CDR2 (germline): SNHLY, FYNNEI. Unmatched junction bases numbered 6, after V lost 6 bases and J lost 3 bases. The CDR3 consists of 15 residues. The CDR3 loop is CASSSASGVYNEQFF. Written as DNA, the CDR3 is TGTGCCAGCAGCAGCGCTAGCGGGGTCTACAATGAGCAGTTCTTC.

The chain has TRBV5-1 and TRBJ1-1, with D maybe TRBD1 (5 bases). The length of the CDR3 is 14 residues. V was pared by 4 bases and J by 2 bases, with 12 bases between. Germline V CDR1 and CDR2: SGHRS, YFSETQ. Here the CDR3 reads CASSGGTSNTEAFF. The CDR3 DNA reads TGCGCCAGCAGCGGGGGGACTTCAAACACTGAAGCTTTCTTT.